This TCR beta chain was recorded in a study of Graves' ophthalmopathy and Graves' hyperthyroidism. Amplification from RNA transcripts yielded the TCR beta CDR3 regions. A first-round RT-PCR used HTBI primers, followed by a second-round multiplex PCR. Each CDR3 protein gets one entry after TCRdb re-called the multiplex PCR reads with MiXCR. The repertoire holds about 740,000 distinct CDR3 sequences, roughly 40% seen once, with 44% in the top ten. Trimming took 0 bases from V and 4 from J; bases not matched to a gene: 7. Germline CDR1 SGHAT, CDR2 FQNNGV. This CDR3 is built from 16 residues. Remarks on this clonotype: What it recognizes is unknown.

It was on clinical symptoms, serum thyroxine, TRAb, thyroid ultrasound and orbital computed tomography that diagnosis relied. General study points: Most thyroid clonotypes with frequency above 0.001 were detected in blood too.

The chain joins TRBV11-2 to TRBJ1-2; 8 bases line up with TRBD1. The specimen was peripheral blood. The sequence derives from an adult man with Graves' ophthalmopathy. CDR3 loop: CASSLDRGQDFYGYTF. CDR3 bases: TGTGCCAGCAGCTTAGATCGGGGACAGGATTTCTATGGCTACACCTTC.